Listed below are T cell receptor beta chains from one sample, sequenced in a study of PD-L1 blockade in urothelial cancer. Profiling relied on immunoSEQ multiplex PCR, and the TCRdb table lists in-frame clones only, not all of them. The sample shows 46,000 or so clones, approximately 83% of them seen only once. The specimen was PBMCs, collected around atezolizumab (anti-PD-L1) treatment. The receptor source for this set is a man aged 55 to 70 with urothelial cancer. CDR3s leave out the opening cysteine and the closing phenylalanine or tryptophan. Each record gives: clone size, J gene, V gene, CDR3 protein. Size is omitted from some rows. Given values are once, few, many or a class for expanded clones.

>-|TRBJ1-2|TRBV16
ASSQTRYGYT
>-|TRBJ1-1|TRBV19
ASSMDEEGNTEAF
>-|TRBJ2-7|TRBV28
ASSRPGTEFYEQY
>-|TRBJ1-2|TRBV7-9
ASSSRGLDGYT
>-|TRBJ1-4|TRBV7-9
ASSLGRRGPGPDEKLF
>-|TRBJ1-2|TRBV6-5
ASTSRDTYGYT
>-|TRBJ1-3|TRBV6-4
ASSDRAGNTIY
>-|TRBJ1-2|TRBV2
ASSVRQVPYGYT
>once|TRBJ1-1|TRBV5-1
ASSTQGGYDTEAF
>-|TRBJ2-7|TRBV7-7
ASSSGTGVGEQY
>-|TRBJ2-7|TRBV7-9
ASSLALLGLQTSYEQY
>-|TRBJ1-2|TRBV6-1
ASSESRGGEGYGYT
>-|TRBJ1-6|TRBV7-2
ASSLASTGTLH
>-|TRBJ2-5|TRBV20-1
SAPVQETQY
>-|TRBJ2-2|TRBV4-1
ASRFRTGGSTGELF
>once|TRBJ2-1|TRBV19
ASSIGTSAEQF